These 3 T cell receptor beta chains came from one sample sequenced in a study of lymphopenia after photon versus proton radiotherapy. Profiling relied on immunoSEQ multiplex PCR, and the TCRdb table lists in-frame clones only, not all of them. The repertoire consists of some 20,000 clones, with 80% to 95% occurring once and the leading ten covering approximately 6.1%. The specimen was peripheral blood, collected from a patient treated with photon-based radiotherapy. The origin of the receptors is a man between 60 and 75 years old with pancreatic cancer.

The chain joins TRBV4-3 to TRBJ2-5; TRBD2 matches at 7 bases. With 0 bases clipped from V and 5 bases from J, the junction kept 9 bases outside the gene matches. This CDR3 comprises 16 residues. The germline V gene has CDR1 LGHNA and CDR2 YSLEER. CDR3 in DNA: TGCGCCAGCAGCCAAGATCTGGTGGGGGGGGTTGAGACCCAGTACTTC. This encodes CASSQDLVGGVETQYF.

The V gene is TRBV5-1, the J gene TRBJ1-4; D is ambiguous. This CDR3 contains 13 residues. Per germline, CDR1 SGHRS and CDR2 YFSETQ. Trimming shortened V by 5 bases and J by 4 bases, and 9 bases separated the two germline ends. CDR3 DNA sequence: TGCGCCAGCAGGGGCGGACTTAATGAAAAACTGTTTTTT. Its translation is CASRGGLNEKLFF.

The chain links TRBV5-1 to TRBJ2-7; possible D gene TRBD1, 6 bases. The V end was cut by 2 bases, the J end by 3 bases, with 12 bases between. Germline-derived CDR1 and CDR2 are SGHRS and YFSETQ. The CDR3 runs to 14 residues. This chain's CDR3 is CASSFLGANYEQYF. CDR3 DNA: TGCGCCAGCAGCTTTCTGGGGGCGAACTACGAGCAGTACTTC.